The 16 T cell receptor beta chains in this list originate from one sample, sequenced in a study of radiotherapy plus CTLA-4 blockade in lung cancer. Using immunoSEQ multiplex PCR, the repertoire was profiled, and TCRdb retains in-frame clones only, with some absent. The table lists 90,000 to 100,000 clones, about 70% of them singletons. Sample: peripheral blood, taken from a patient treated with radiotherapy plus ipilimumab. The receptor source for this set is a human donor with non-small cell lung cancer who had a partial response to radiotherapy plus ipilimumab. Some clones in this sample may be carry-over from other donors' samples.

V is TRBV28 and J is TRBJ1-6, with D perhaps matching TRBD1 (6 bases). V lost 7 bases to trimming and J lost 13 bases, with 20 bases between them. The CDR3 covers 14 residues. Per the germline V gene, CDR1 is MDHEN and CDR2 is SYDVKM. CDR3 DNA: TGTGCCAGCACTAGGGGGTGGGTATCTGGGCCCCTCCACTTT. Translated: CASTRGWVSGPLHF.

The chain carries TRBV28 and TRBJ2-7; 8 bases line up with TRBD2. Germline trimming cut 5 bases from V and 5 bases from J; bases unmatched to any gene: 8. The CDR3 is made up of 14 amino acids. Germline CDR1 reads MDHEN; CDR2 reads SYDVKM. CDR3 region: CASSLPGLENEQYF. Here the CDR3 DNA reads TGTGCCAGCAGTCTGCCGGGACTAGAAAACGAGCAGTACTTC.

This clone occurred a few times. J is TRBJ2-1 and V is TRBV5-1; tentative D call: TRBD1 (6 bases). Trimming took 4 bases from V and 4 from J, leaving 9 bases between them. This CDR3 is built from 13 residues. CDR1 is SGHRS and CDR2 is YFSETQ in the germline V gene. The CDR3 nucleotides are TGCGCCAGCAGCCTAGGACAGTACAATGAGCAGTTCTTC. As protein: CASSLGQYNEQFF.

This clone was detected a few times. This rearrangement joins TRBV11-2 to TRBJ1-3; D remains unclear. Per the germline V gene, CDR1 is SGHAT and CDR2 is FQNNGV. The CDR3 is 15 residues long. Trimming shortened V by 2 bases and J by 0 bases, and 8 bases separated the two germline ends. CDR3 residues: CASSLNTVSGNTIYF. The CDR3, as DNA: TGTGCCAGCAGCTTAAACACCGTCTCTGGAAACACCATATATTTT.

The chain uses TRBV30 and TRBJ2-5; a possible D gene is TRBD2 (7 bases). The CDR3 consists of 14 residues. Germline CDR1 GTSNPN, CDR2 SVGIG (reference sequence). V was pared by 1 base and J by 5 bases, with 14 bases between. This CDR3 reads CAWSGGRGRETQYF. The CDR3 nucleotides read TGTGCCTGGAGTGGGGGGAGGGGGAGGGAGACCCAGTACTTC.

V usage is TRBV6-1 and J usage is TRBJ2-7; D is possibly TRBD2 (5 bases). Per germline, CDR1 MNHNS and CDR2 SASEGT. The CDR3 covers 12 residues. Trimming left V 4 bases short and J 6 bases short, with 10 bases between. The CDR3 spells CASSVASLEQYF. As DNA, the CDR3 is TGTGCCAGCAGTGTTGCTAGCCTCGAGCAGTACTTC.

With respect to this clone: Other DNA sequences in this specimen translate into the identical CDR3. The CDR3 DNA reads as TGCGCCAGCAGCGGGGGACAGCTACAGGAGACCCAGTACTTC. This translates into CASSGGQLQETQYF. The J gene is TRBJ2-5, the V gene TRBV5-1; the match to TRBD1 covers 7 bases. The CDR3 has 14 amino acids. Unmatched junction bases numbered 8, after V lost 4 bases and J lost 5 bases. CDR1 and CDR2 from the germline V gene are SGHRS and YFSETQ.

This clone was counted between two and nine times. V gene TRBV4-2 combines with J gene TRBJ2-1; 15 nucleotides match TRBD2. J gave up 0 bases and V 4 bases, and 10 bases lay outside the gene matches. Germline CDR1 is LGHNA and CDR2 is YNFKEQ. The CDR3 length is 20 residues. CDR3 coding DNA: TGTGCCAGCAGCCGGACGGGACTAGCGGGAGGTTATAGCTCCTACAATGAGCAGTTCTTC. Translated, it gives CASSRTGLAGGYSSYNEQFF.

The chain joins TRBV19 to TRBJ2-1; 15 bases align to TRBD2. Germline lookup yields CDR1 LNHDA and CDR2 SQIVND (reference sequence). Trimming cost V 5 bases and J 4 bases; bases outside gene matches: 6. The CDR3 extends over 17 amino acids. Here the CDR3 reads CASSQGLAGGLYNEQFF. CDR3 nucleotide sequence: TGTGCCAGTAGTCAGGGACTAGCGGGAGGCCTATACAATGAGCAGTTCTTC.

The chain links TRBV2 to TRBJ1-5; perhaps TRBD1 as D (6 bases). CDR1 is SNHLY and CDR2 is FYNNEI in the germline V gene. The CDR3 runs to 15 residues. Trimming pared 4 bases from V and 5 bases from J, leaving 15 bases between. In nucleotides, the CDR3 is TGTGCCAGCAGTGGTTTGGGTCAGGGGTATCAGCCCCAGCATTTT. It codes for CASSGLGQGYQPQHF.

The chain combines TRBV7-3 with TRBJ2-1; tentative D call: TRBD2 (7 bases). CDR3 length: 14 residues. Germline V gives CDR1 SGHTA, CDR2 FQGTGA. V was cut by 0 bases and J by 7 bases, with 10 bases left in between. DNA for the CDR3: TGTGCCAGCAGCTTAACGGGAGGGGGGAATGAGCAGTTCTTC. This codes for CASSLTGGGNEQFF.

This chain links TRBV6-5 with TRBJ1-3, with 8 bases matching TRBD1. CDR3 length: 15 residues. Germline CDR1 and CDR2: MNHEY and SVGAGI. The trim removed 5 bases at V and 2 bases at J, leaving 5 bases unmatched. CDR3 nucleotides: TGTGCCAGCAGTAACAAGGACAGGGCTGGAAACACCATATATTTT. It translates to CASSNKDRAGNTIYF.

The chain carries TRBV4-1 and TRBJ2-7; possible D gene TRBD2, 6 bases. Trimming left V 4 bases short and J 1 base short, with 11 bases between. The CDR3 consists of 14 residues. Germline-derived CDR1 and CDR2 are MGHRA and YSYEKL. The CDR3 DNA reads as TGCGCCAGCAGCCCGAGCGGGTGGTCCTACGAGCAGTACTTC. It yields the protein CASSPSGWSYEQYF.

This chain uses TRBV11-2 with TRBJ2-1; TRBD2 agrees at 10 bases. Losses at the gene ends were 6 bases for V and 4 bases for J; bases not matched to a gene: 3. Germline CDR1 and CDR2: SGHAT and FQNNGV. The CDR3 is 14 amino acids. The DNA for the CDR3 is TGTGCCAGCAGTCTAGCGGGGGTATACAATGAGCAGTTCTTC. Its protein is CASSLAGVYNEQFF.

The chain recombines TRBV5-1 with TRBJ1-5; D not resolved. The CDR3 consists of 14 residues. V lost 4 bases and J 0 bases, leaving 8 bases between the germline ends. In germline, CDR1 is SGHRS, CDR2 YFSETQ. CDR3 sequence reads: CASSPTPSNQPQHF. The DNA of the CDR3 is TGCGCCAGCAGCCCGACACCTAGCAATCAGCCCCAGCATTTT.

The chain employs TRBV15 and TRBJ1-4; unclear D gene. Germline loops: CDR1 LNHNV, CDR2 YYDKDF (reference sequence). The CDR3 sequence is 16 residues long. V shed 5 bases and J shed 0 bases, with 13 bases lying between them. The CDR3 is CATSLSHGATNEKLFF. DNA of the CDR3: TGTGCCACCAGCCTTTCCCACGGAGCAACTAATGAAAAACTGTTTTTT.